This is a list of T cell receptor beta chains from one sample in a study of T cell changes during pregnancy in multiple sclerosis. Produced via immunoSEQ multiplex PCR; TCRdb's table is partial and in-frame only. Among about 46,000 clones listed, roughly 93% were seen once. This sample comprised CD8+ T cells from peripheral blood mononuclear cells, obtained after pregnancy. The source is a female donor with multiple sclerosis, enrolled in a pregnancy study. The CDR3 runs from the conserved cysteine through the conserved F or W. Each record gives: V gene, D gene, clone size, J gene, CDR3 DNA, CDR3 protein. The D gene is left open where the match is weak. Rows may omit the clone size; those that give it use once, few, many or a size class.

V: TRBV29-1; D: NA; size: NA; J: TRBJ2-2; DNA: TGCAGCGTTGACCGGGGGTACACCGGGGAGCTGTTTTTT; CDR3: CSVDRGYTGELFF
V: TRBV7-8; D: NA; size: NA; J: TRBJ1-6; DNA: TGTGCCAGCAGCTTAAACACAGGGTCTAATTCACCCCTCCACTTT; CDR3: CASSLNTGSNSPLHF
V: TRBV7-8; D: TRBD2; size: NA; J: TRBJ2-2; DNA: TGTGCCAGCAGCCCTTCGGGGGGAGGGGAGGGATGGACCGGGGAGCTGTTTTTT; CDR3: CASSPSGGGEGWTGELFF
V: TRBV28; D: TRBD2; size: NA; J: TRBJ2-3; DNA: TGTGCCAGCAGTTCCGGACTTAGCGGGGGAGATACGCAGTATTTT; CDR3: CASSSGLSGGDTQYF
V: TRBV19; D: NA; size: NA; J: TRBJ2-2; DNA: TGTGCCAGTGGCTTACAGGGTAGCTTCGGGGAGCTGTTTTTT; CDR3: CASGLQGSFGELFF
V: TRBV7-2; D: NA; size: NA; J: TRBJ1-1; DNA: TGTGCCAGCAGCTTAGCCCGGGGTGACACTGAAGCTTTCTTT; CDR3: CASSLARGDTEAFF
V: TRBV2; D: NA; size: NA; J: TRBJ2-1; DNA: TGTGCCAGCAGTGGTTCAGACCGCCGAGGAGAGTTCTTC; CDR3: CASSGSDRRGEFF
V: TRBV6-4; D: TRBD2; size: medium-sized; J: TRBJ2-3; DNA: TGTGCCAGCAGTGACACTAGCGGGGGCACAGATACGCAGTATTTT; CDR3: CASSDTSGGTDTQYF
V: TRBV7-9; D: TRBD1; size: NA; J: TRBJ2-7; DNA: TGTGCCAGCAGCACCCCGACAGGGACCTACGAGCAGTACTTC; CDR3: CASSTPTGTYEQYF
V: TRBV11-1; D: NA; size: NA; J: TRBJ2-2; DNA: TGTGCCAGCAGCTTGATGGACAGCACTAACACCGGGGAGCTGTTTTTT; CDR3: CASSLMDSTNTGELFF
V: TRBV7-9; D: TRBD1; size: once; J: TRBJ1-1; DNA: TGTGCCAGCAGCCCGACAGGGGTGACTGAAGCTTTCTTT; CDR3: CASSPTGVTEAFF
V: TRBV4-3; D: NA; size: NA; J: TRBJ1-6; DNA: TGCGCCAGCAGACCTACGACAGGCCATAATTCACCCCTCCACTTT; CDR3: CASRPTTGHNSPLHF
V: TRBV27; D: TRBD2; size: NA; J: TRBJ2-7; DNA: TGTGCCAGCACCCTACCGGGACTACCTTACGAGCAGTACTTC; CDR3: CASTLPGLPYEQYF
V: TRBV19; D: NA; size: NA; J: TRBJ2-3; DNA: TGTGCCAGTAATTACGGGAATACGCAGTATTTT; CDR3: CASNYGNTQYF
V: TRBV30; D: TRBD1; size: NA; J: TRBJ2-7; DNA: TGTGCCGGGCGGGAACAGGGGGTCCCCTACGAGCAGTACTTC; CDR3: CAGREQGVPYEQYF
V: TRBV7-9; D: NA; size: NA; J: TRBJ1-2; DNA: TGTGCCAGCAGCTTATTGGCCACCGCCTATGGCTACACCTTC; CDR3: CASSLLATAYGYTF
V: TRBV10-3; D: TRBD2; size: NA; J: TRBJ2-3; DNA: TGTGCCATCGGGCCGGGACTAGGCGCAGATACGCAGTATTTT; CDR3: CAIGPGLGADTQYF
V: TRBV19; D: TRBD1; size: NA; J: TRBJ1-1; DNA: TGTGCCAGTAGTACCGGGGACAGTCTGAACACTGAAGCTTTCTTT; CDR3: CASSTGDSLNTEAFF
V: TRBV9; D: TRBD2; size: NA; J: TRBJ2-7; DNA: TGTGCCAGCAGCCCTCGGACTAGTCACGAGCAGTACTTC; CDR3: CASSPRTSHEQYF
V: TRBV21-1; D: NA; size: NA; J: TRBJ2-1; DNA: TGTGCCAGCAGCGGGAGAGAGTTTCCGGAGAAGGATGAGCAGTTCTTC; CDR3: CASSGREFPEKDEQFF
V: TRBV19; D: TRBD1; size: NA; J: TRBJ2-1; DNA: TGTGCCAGCACAGGGGGCGCTGAGCAGTTCTTC; CDR3: CASTGGAEQFF
V: TRBV5-1; D: NA; size: few; J: TRBJ2-3; DNA: TGCGCCAGCAGCTTTCGGACAGTTACAGATACGCAGTATTTT; CDR3: CASSFRTVTDTQYF
V: TRBV19; D: TRBD1; size: NA; J: TRBJ2-7; DNA: TGTGCCAGTAGTCCGGGACAGGGAGTGACCTACGAGCAGTACTTC; CDR3: CASSPGQGVTYEQYF
V: TRBV7-9; D: NA; size: NA; J: TRBJ1-1; DNA: NA; CDR3: CASNWAGGNTEVFF
V: TRBV28; D: NA; size: NA; J: TRBJ2-2; DNA: NA; CDR3: CASSPFTSGLRAGELFF
V: TRBV7-3; D: TRBD1; size: NA; J: TRBJ1-2; DNA: TGTGCCAGCAGCCCCGGACAGGGGGATTGGTATGGCTACACCTTC; CDR3: CASSPGQGDWYGYTF
V: TRBV27; D: TRBD1; size: NA; J: TRBJ2-3; DNA: TGTGCCAGCAGTCCCATAGGACAGGGGAGCACAGATACGCAGTATTTT; CDR3: CASSPIGQGSTDTQYF
V: TRBV6-1; D: NA; size: once; J: TRBJ2-7; DNA: TGTGCCAGCAGTGAGTCTTACTACGAGCAGTACTTC; CDR3: CASSESYYEQYF
V: TRBV2; D: TRBD2; size: NA; J: TRBJ2-1; DNA: TGTGCCAGCAGTGAGACTAGCGGGAGATTGAAGGAGCAGTTCTTC; CDR3: CASSETSGRLKEQFF
V: TRBV18; D: TRBD1; size: NA; J: TRBJ1-5; DNA: TGTGCCAGCTCACCGGGACAGGGTGGTCAGCCCCAGCATTTT; CDR3: CASSPGQGGQPQHF
V: TRBV5-5; D: NA; size: NA; J: TRBJ1-1; DNA: TGTGCCAGCAGCTGGGAGTCAGGGGTTGAAGCTTTCTTT; CDR3: CASSWESGVEAFF
V: TRBV7-2; D: TRBD2; size: few; J: TRBJ2-1; DNA: TGTGCCAGCAGCCCGGGACTAGCGGCCTACAATGAGCAGTTCTTC; CDR3: CASSPGLAAYNEQFF
V: TRBV27; D: TRBD2; size: NA; J: TRBJ2-3; DNA: TGTGCCAGCAGTTCCAGCGGGGGTGGCACAGATACGCAGTATTTT; CDR3: CASSSSGGGTDTQYF
V: TRBV27; D: TRBD2; size: NA; J: TRBJ2-3; DNA: TGTGCCAGCAGTACTGGGACTACGCCCACAGATACGCAGTATTTT; CDR3: CASSTGTTPTDTQYF
V: TRBV5-4; D: NA; size: NA; J: TRBJ2-7; DNA: TGTGCCAGCAGCTTAACCGGGGCCTACGAGCAGTACTTC; CDR3: CASSLTGAYEQYF
V: TRBV5-4; D: TRBD2; size: NA; J: TRBJ2-1; DNA: TGTGCCAGCAGCTTGTCGCGGGAGGTCGATGAGCAGTTCTTC; CDR3: CASSLSREVDEQFF
V: TRBV6-6; D: NA; size: NA; J: TRBJ1-4; DNA: TGTGCCAGCTCCAGGGGACCTTTTAATGAAAAACTGTTTTTT; CDR3: CASSRGPFNEKLFF
V: TRBV5-1; D: NA; size: NA; J: TRBJ2-1; DNA: TGCGCCAGCAGCTTGTATGTGTACAATGAGCAGTTCTTC; CDR3: CASSLYVYNEQFF
V: TRBV27; D: NA; size: once; J: TRBJ2-3; DNA: TGTGCCAGCAGTTTTCAGGGAAGAGATACGCAGTATTTT; CDR3: CASSFQGRDTQYF
V: TRBV7-8; D: TRBD2; size: NA; J: TRBJ2-2; DNA: TGTGCCAGCAGCTTCTCTAGCGGGGTGGCCGGGGAGCTGTTTTTT; CDR3: CASSFSSGVAGELFF
V: TRBV29-1; D: NA; size: NA; J: TRBJ1-1; DNA: TGCAGCGTTGACAAGGGGTACACTGAAGCTTTCTTT; CDR3: CSVDKGYTEAFF
V: TRBV11-2; D: TRBD2; size: NA; J: TRBJ2-3; DNA: TGTGCCAGCAGCCCTCTAGCGGGAACAGATACGCAGTATTTT; CDR3: CASSPLAGTDTQYF
V: TRBV2; D: NA; size: NA; J: TRBJ2-7; DNA: TGTGCCAGCAGTGTCTCGCAAGGGGAACGCTTAACGTACGAGCAGTACTTC; CDR3: CASSVSQGERLTYEQYF
V: TRBV27; D: TRBD1; size: NA; J: TRBJ1-5; DNA: TGTGCCAGTGGACAGGGCGTTCAGCCCCAGCATTTT; CDR3: CASGQGVQPQHF
V: TRBV6-1; D: TRBD2; size: NA; J: TRBJ2-1; DNA: TGTGCCAGCAGTGAAGCTCTCGGACTAGTTTACAATGAGCAGTTCTTC; CDR3: CASSEALGLVYNEQFF
V: TRBV4-2; D: TRBD2; size: NA; J: TRBJ2-1; DNA: TGTGCCAGCAGCCAAGAGCAGCGGGGGGGCGGGTACAATGAGCAGTTCTTC; CDR3: CASSQEQRGGGYNEQFF
V: TRBV9; D: NA; size: NA; J: TRBJ2-2; DNA: TGTGCCAGTAACCAGGGGCCATCCGGGGAGCTGTTTTTT; CDR3: CASNQGPSGELFF
V: TRBV28; D: TRBD2; size: NA; J: TRBJ2-1; DNA: TGTGCCAGCAACCCTGAGGCCGGACTAGCGGGAGGTAATGAGCAGTTCTTC; CDR3: CASNPEAGLAGGNEQFF
V: TRBV5-4; D: TRBD1; size: NA; J: TRBJ2-5; DNA: TGTGCCAGCAGCCTCGCCGACAGGGGAGGAGAGACCCAGTACTTC; CDR3: CASSLADRGGETQYF
V: TRBV7-9; D: NA; size: NA; J: TRBJ1-4; DNA: TGTGCCAGCAGCATTCCAGGAGGGCCTAATGAAAAACTGTTTTTT; CDR3: CASSIPGGPNEKLFF
V: TRBV11-2; D: NA; size: NA; J: TRBJ1-3; DNA: TGTGCCAGCAGGCACCATACAGGGAAAGAATACACCATATATTTT; CDR3: CASRHHTGKEYTIYF